One and the same sample provided the 32 T cell receptor beta chains below, sequenced in a study of tumor-infiltrating lymphocytes in primary liver carcinoma. Blood RNA came from unsorted whole blood; germline DNA was also extracted. Total RNA amounting to roughly 450 ng was the source from which TCR beta cDNA was made with a constant-region primer. ARM-PCR, slightly modified, supplied the TCR beta libraries through three nested multiplex PCR rounds. The opening two PCR rounds, around 9 cycles each, paired TRBV1-TRBV30 forward primers with a C-beta reverse primer. Via MiXCR, TCRdb re-called the multiplex PCR reads, giving one row per CDR3 protein. The table shows approximately 210,000 distinct CDR3 sequences, with less than 65% occurring only once. The sequenced sample consisted of peripheral blood. The origin of the receptors is a woman aged 55-75 years with primary liver carcinoma and hepatitis B virus infection.

J is TRBJ2-5 and V is TRBV11-2, with 10 positions matching TRBD2. The CDR3 spans 15 residues. CDR1 SGHAT and CDR2 FQNNGV come from the germline V gene. The CDR3 is CTNSSLSGRVETQYF. The CDR3 nucleotides read TGTACCAACAGCTCCCTGAGCGGGAGGGTTGAGACCCAGTACTTC.

The count of this clonotype is one. A much larger clone differs by one base, so this may be a read error. The chain carries TRBV10-2 and TRBJ2-6; D could derive from TRBD1 or TRBD2 (6 bases each). The CDR3 contains 17 residues. CDR1 WSHSY and CDR2 SAAADI come from the germline V gene. Trimming cost V 7 bases and J 0 bases, with 16 bases left between them. The CDR3 protein is CASNNGGRTSGANVLTF. CDR3 sequence (DNA): TGCGCCAGCAACAATGGGGGGCGGACCTCTGGGGCCAACGTCCTGACTTTC.

With respect to this clonotype: Possible read error: a much larger clone is one base away. The rearrangement uses TRBV5-4 and TRBJ2-5, with 7 bases identical to TRBD1. The V gene end was trimmed by 1 base and the J gene end by 1 base; junction bases not matched to a gene: 4. The CDR3 is 15 residues long. Germline assignment: CDR1 SGHNT and CDR2 YYREEE (reference sequence). This CDR3 reads CASSLTTGAQETQYF. The CDR3 DNA sequence: TGTGCCAGCAGCTTGACAACAGGGGCCCAAGAGACCCAGTACTTC.

For this clonotype: At one end, the junction sequence differs from germline, possibly due to a read error. CDR3 coding DNA: TGCGCCAGCAGTTACCCCCCTAAAGCTTTCTTT. This gives the protein CASSYPPKAFF. This chain links TRBV6-5 with TRBJ1-1; D remains ambiguous. The CDR3 covers 11 residues. Germline V CDR1 and CDR2: MNHEY, SVGAGI.

This clonotype was observed many times. The chain joins TRBV6-5 to TRBJ2-3, with no clear D. This CDR3 contains 15 residues. CDR1 and CDR2 (germline): MNHEY, SVGAGI. Deletions cut 0 bases from V and 2 bases from J, with 9 bases between. This chain's CDR3 is CASSYSELHTDTQYF. The CDR3 DNA reads TGTGCCAGCAGTTACTCGGAATTACACACAGATACGCAGTATTTT.

This clonotype occurred a few times. The chain links TRBV7-9 to TRBJ2-7; D is possibly TRBD1 (5 bases). Germline V gene sequence: CDR1 SEHNR, CDR2 FQNEAQ (reference sequence). The CDR3 has 12 residues. The V gene lost 1 base and the J gene lost 12 bases, with 13 bases spanning the gap. The CDR3 region is CASSLEVAGWYF. The CDR3 nucleotides read TGTGCCAGCAGCTTAGAGGTGGCAGGGTGGTACTTC.

The genes are TRBV30 and TRBJ1-1; no clear D gene. Trimming left V 4 bases short and J 0 bases short, with 9 bases between. Germline V gene data show CDR1 as GTSNPN and CDR2 as SVGIG (reference sequence). There are 13 residues in the CDR3. The DNA for the CDR3 is TGTGCCTGGACTGTAGCCATGAACACTGAAGCTTTCTTT. It yields the protein CAWTVAMNTEAFF.

This chain links TRBV5-1 with TRBJ2-1; 10 bases map to TRBD2. V shed 4 bases and J 7 bases; nucleotides not matched to a gene: 20. Germline V gene data show CDR1 as SGHRS and CDR2 as YFSETQ. This CDR3 spans 19 amino acids. CDR3 nucleotide sequence: TGCGCCAGCAGCCACCCGAGGGGGGGTGAGGTTAGCGGGAGGAATGAGCAGTTCTTC. Residues: CASSHPRGGEVSGRNEQFF.

V gene TRBV28 combines with J gene TRBJ1-4, with 9 bases aligning to TRBD1. Germline V gene lookup returns CDR1 MDHEN and CDR2 SYDVKM. Trimming at V came to 6 bases and at J to 7 bases, leaving 9 bases not matched to a gene. This CDR3 has 15 amino acids. The CDR3 region has the DNA TGTGCCAGCAGCCATCCGGGACAGGGCATTGAAAAACTGTTTTTT. Its translation is CASSHPGQGIEKLFF.

The genes are TRBV28 and TRBJ2-3; 11 bases are a match to TRBD2. The CDR3 loop spans 16 amino acids. Germline CDR1 MDHEN, CDR2 SYDVKM. The ends lost 5 bases at V and 1 base at J; junction bases unmatched: 5. DNA for the CDR3: TGTGCCAGCAGTACACGACTAGCGGGACGCACAGATACGCAGTATTTT. Its protein is CASSTRLAGRTDTQYF.

The chain couples TRBV7-3 to TRBJ2-3; D is perhaps TRBD1 (5 bases). The CDR3 runs to 13 residues. In germline, CDR1 is SGHTA, CDR2 FQGTGA. V lost 2 bases and J lost 5, with 8 bases in between. The CDR3 sequence is CASSLGHQDTQYF. Written as DNA, the CDR3 is TGTGCCAGCAGCTTAGGACATCAAGATACGCAGTATTTT.

To note about this clonotype: A junction boundary mismatches the germline segment, possibly from a read error. The genes are TRBV24-1 and TRBJ1-1; a possible D gene is TRBD1 (5 bases). The CDR3 is 14 residues long. Germline CDR1 reads KGHDR; CDR2 reads SFDVKD. CDR3 loop: CTTSAGVANTEAFF. The CDR3 DNA follows: TGTACCACCAGTGCGGGGGTGGCGAACACTGAAGCTTTCTTT.

As regards this clonotype: Compared with germline, one end of the junction differs, possibly owing to a read error. The DNA of the CDR3 is TGTGCCAACAGTTTATTACAGGGTGGGGGCAATGAGCAGTTCTTC. Its translation is CANSLLQGGGNEQFF. The chain uses TRBV28 and TRBJ2-1, with D maybe TRBD1 (6 bases). From germline, CDR1 is MDHEN and CDR2 SYDVKM. The CDR3 runs to 15 residues.

The chain links TRBV9 to TRBJ2-7; 7 bases agree with TRBD2. V shed 0 bases, J shed 1 base, and the junction held 1 base outside the gene matches. This CDR3 has 14 residues. Germline V gene sequence: CDR1 SGDLS, CDR2 YYNGEE. The chain's CDR3 is CASSVDGGSYEQYF. DNA for the CDR3: TGTGCCAGCAGCGTAGACGGGGGGTCCTACGAGCAGTACTTC.

As regards this clonotype: One end of the junction is discordant with germline, which a read error may explain. The rearrangement links TRBV5-1 to TRBJ2-5, with unresolved D. Germline CDR1 SGHRS, CDR2 YFSETQ. CDR3 size: 18 residues. The CDR3 here is CASSSRFRCSAITETQYF. Here the CDR3 DNA reads TGCGCCAGCAGCTCTCGTTTTAGGTGCTCAGCCATCACGGAGACTCAGTACTTC.

The genes are TRBV4-2 and TRBJ2-7; D is perhaps TRBD1 (5 bases). The V and J ends lost 2 bases and 4 bases respectively, with 18 bases between them. This CDR3 is 16 amino acids long. Germline loops: CDR1 LGHNA, CDR2 YNFKEQ. CDR3 loop: CASSQNPKGGAYEQYF. The CDR3 DNA reads TGTGCCAGCAGCCAAAATCCAAAGGGTGGGGCGTACGAGCAGTACTTC.

The count of this clonotype is one. One junction end does not reproduce the germline sequence, and a read error may be involved. This sequence joins TRBV6-1 and TRBJ2-5, with D unclear. Per germline, CDR1 MNHNS and CDR2 SASEGT. The CDR3 is 18 residues long. The chain's CDR3 is CTSSESAEASQPGETQYF. The CDR3 DNA follows: TGTACCAGCAGTGAATCGGCCGAGGCCAGCCAGCCTGGGGAGACCCAGTACTTC.

With regard to this clonotype: Germline is not matched at one junction end, which may reflect a read error. The gene calls are TRBV6-1 and TRBJ2-1; 8 nucleotides line up with TRBD2. Germline assignment: CDR1 MNHNS and CDR2 SASEGT. The CDR3 contains 15 residues. The CDR3 here is CVSSAIAGSYNEQFF. Here the CDR3 DNA reads TGTGTCAGCAGTGCCATAGCGGGAAGTTACAATGAGCAGTTCTTC.

Note on this clonotype: The junction departs from the called germline gene at one end, perhaps through a read error. CDR3 residues: CASRLQSGSHEQYF. The CDR3 DNA reads as TGTGCCAGCAGATTACAAAGCGGCTCCCACGAGCAGTACTTC. The rearrangement uses TRBV11-2 and TRBJ2-7, with D maybe TRBD2 (5 bases). Germline V gene data show CDR1 as SGHAT and CDR2 as FQNNGV. This CDR3 region has 14 residues.

This chain joins TRBV6-1 and TRBJ1-1; D is undetermined. This CDR3 comprises 13 residues. The germline CDR1 and CDR2 sequences are MNHNS and SASEGT. Trimming removed 7 bases from V and 3 bases from J, with 12 bases in between. CDR3 coding DNA: TGTGCCAGCACTGGCAACAGACACACTGAAGCTTTCTTT. Translation gives CASTGNRHTEAFF.

Of note for this clonotype: This may arise from a read error, as a much more abundant clone is one base away. The chain couples TRBV6-6 to TRBJ2-7; possibly TRBD2 for D (7 bases). The CDR3 is 13 amino acids. Trimming removed 5 bases at V and 5 bases at J, with 13 bases between. Germline-derived CDR1 and CDR2 are MNHNY and SVGAGI (reference sequence). In nucleotides, the CDR3 is TGTGCCAGCAGTCGGAGAGGGGGGGACGAGCAGTACTTC. The encoded protein is CASSRRGGDEQYF.

A word on this clonotype: At one end, the junction sequence differs from germline, possibly due to a read error. This chain joins TRBV11-3 and TRBJ2-1; 15 bases are a match to TRBD2. Germline loops: CDR1 SGHNT, CDR2 YENEEA. The CDR3 covers 19 residues. The CDR3 here is CTSSPGLAGGLWSYNKQFF. The CDR3 DNA follows: TGTACCAGCAGTCCCGGACTAGCGGGAGGGCTATGGTCCTACAATAAGCAGTTCTTC.

This clonotype has ten or more counts. The CDR3 sequence: CASSFAGHDYSNQPQHF. In DNA, the CDR3 is TGTGCCAGCAGTTTTGCGGGACACGACTATAGCAATCAGCCCCAGCATTTT. V usage is TRBV12-3 or TRBV12-4 and J usage is TRBJ1-5, with D possibly matching TRBD1 (6 bases). This CDR3 has 17 residues. V was clipped by 3 bases and J by 0 bases, with 15 bases between them.

Only a few counts were recorded for this clonotype. This chain uses TRBV5-4 with TRBJ2-7; 11 nucleotides align to TRBD2. Germline V gene sequence: CDR1 SGHNT, CDR2 YYREEE (reference sequence). The CDR3 totals 15 residues. V lost 1 base, J lost 7 bases, and 7 bases stayed unmatched. The CDR3 sequence: CASSLHLAGGEEQYF. The CDR3, as DNA: TGTGCCAGCAGCTTGCATCTAGCGGGAGGAGAGGAGCAGTACTTC.

In its sample, this clonotype was seen many times. The chain combines TRBV29-1 with TRBJ1-2, with 9 positions matching TRBD1. V lost 5 bases to trimming and J lost 4 bases; unmatched junction nucleotides: 8. The length of the CDR3 is 14 residues. Germline V CDR1 and CDR2: SQVTM, ANQGSEA. CDR3 residues: CSVTGTGSFYGYTF. The CDR3 DNA reads TGCAGCGTTACCGGGACAGGGTCCTTCTATGGCTACACCTTC.

Ten or more counts support this clonotype. The chain combines TRBV29-1 with TRBJ2-1; D unclear. This CDR3 comprises 12 residues. Between the trimmed V and J ends, which lost 3 bases and 8 bases, there was a span of 11 bases. CDR1 SQVTM and CDR2 ANQGSEA come from the germline V gene. The CDR3 sequence is CSVDEAWDEQFF. The DNA of the CDR3 is TGCAGCGTTGATGAGGCGTGGGATGAGCAGTTCTTC.

V is TRBV11-3 and J is TRBJ2-2; D possibly corresponds to TRBD2 (6 bases). The CDR3 contains 15 residues. V lost 5 bases and J lost 13, with 23 bases in between. Germline lookup yields CDR1 SGHNT and CDR2 YENEEA. CDR3 in DNA: TGTGCCAGCAGCCCTGGGACTTCTAAGACCGGGAGGCTGTTTTTT. It yields the protein CASSPGTSKTGRLFF.

In the case of this clonotype: One end of the junction is discordant with germline, which a read error may explain. This rearrangement joins TRBV11-2 to TRBJ2-5, with D tentatively TRBD1 or TRBD2 (5 bases each). CDR1 is SGHAT and CDR2 is FQNNGV in the germline V gene. CDR3 length: 14 residues. Written as DNA, the CDR3 is TGTGCCAGCAGAGCAGGAGAGGGGCAAGAGACCCAAAACTTC. Translating it yields CASRAGEGQETQNF.

With regard to this clonotype: Germline is not matched at one junction end, which may reflect a read error. This chain joins TRBV11-2 and TRBJ2-2; 9 bases agree with TRBD1. CDR3 length: 15 residues. The germline V gene encodes CDR1 SGHAT and CDR2 FQNNGV. The CDR3 DNA reads as TGTGCCAGCAGCTCCGGGACAGGGAACACCAGGGAGCAGTTTTTT. Amino acid sequence: CASSSGTGNTREQFF.

This clonotype was counted at least ten times. The chain links TRBV6-1 to TRBJ1-4, with D possibly TRBD1 on 5 matching bases. The V gene's germline CDR1 is MNHNS and CDR2 SASEGT. V shed 4 bases and J shed 3 bases, with 12 bases lying between them. The CDR3 is made up of 15 amino acids. CDR3 coding DNA: TGTGCCAGCAGTGTCGTACAGGTTGCTAATGAAAAACTGTTTTTT. Protein sequence: CASSVVQVANEKLFF.

Comments on this clonotype: A much larger clonotype is one base distant, so this may be a read error. The chain employs TRBV6-5 and TRBJ2-7, with D tentatively TRBD1 (6 bases). The CDR3 loop spans 14 amino acids. Germline-derived CDR1 and CDR2 are MNHEY and SVGAGI. V was trimmed by 4 bases and J by 5 bases, leaving 15 bases between them. This CDR3 reads CASSSFNRVHEQYF. The DNA of the CDR3 is TGTGCCAGCAGTTCCTTCAACAGGGTCCACGAGCAGTACTTC.

There are a few counts of this clonotype. This rearrangement joins TRBV6-5 to TRBJ2-1, with 7 bases fitting TRBD1. With 5 bases clipped from V and 3 bases from J, the junction kept 10 bases outside the gene matches. CDR3 length: 16 residues. Germline CDR1 MNHEY, CDR2 SVGAGI. For the CDR3, the DNA is TGTGCCAGCAGTAGTCAGGGGGTGGGGTACTACAATGAGCAGTTCTTC. Protein: CASSSQGVGYYNEQFF.